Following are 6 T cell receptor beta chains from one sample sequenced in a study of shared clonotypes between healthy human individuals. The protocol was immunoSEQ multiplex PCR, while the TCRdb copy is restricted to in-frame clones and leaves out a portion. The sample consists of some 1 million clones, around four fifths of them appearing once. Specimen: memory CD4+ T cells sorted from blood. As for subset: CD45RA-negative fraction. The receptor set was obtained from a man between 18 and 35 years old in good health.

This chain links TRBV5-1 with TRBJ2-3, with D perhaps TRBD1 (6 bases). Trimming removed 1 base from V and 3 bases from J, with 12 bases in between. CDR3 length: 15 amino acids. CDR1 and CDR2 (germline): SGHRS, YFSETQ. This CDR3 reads CASSLTGSDTDTQYF. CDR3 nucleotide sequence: TGCGCCAGCAGCTTGACAGGGTCCGATACAGATACGCAGTATTTT. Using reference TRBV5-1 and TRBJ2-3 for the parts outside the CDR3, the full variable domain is KAGVTQTPRYLIKTRGQQVTLSCSPISGHRSVSWYQQTPGQGLQFLFEYFSETQRNKGNFPGRFSGRQFSNSRSEMNVSTLELGDSALYLCASSLTGSDTDTQYFGPGTRLTVL.

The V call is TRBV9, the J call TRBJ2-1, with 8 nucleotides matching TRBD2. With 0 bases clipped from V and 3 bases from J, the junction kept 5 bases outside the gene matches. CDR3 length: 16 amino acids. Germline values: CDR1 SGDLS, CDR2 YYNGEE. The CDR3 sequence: CASSVAGGANYNEQFF. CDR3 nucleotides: TGTGCCAGCAGCGTAGCGGGAGGGGCGAACTACAATGAGCAGTTCTTC.

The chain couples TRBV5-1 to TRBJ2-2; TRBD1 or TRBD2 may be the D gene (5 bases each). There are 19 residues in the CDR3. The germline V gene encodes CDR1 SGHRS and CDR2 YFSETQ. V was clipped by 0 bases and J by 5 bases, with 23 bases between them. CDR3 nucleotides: TGCGCCAGCAGCTTGGTATCTCCTTCGACAGAGTGGGGGACCGGGGAGCTGTTTTTT. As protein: CASSLVSPSTEWGTGELFF.

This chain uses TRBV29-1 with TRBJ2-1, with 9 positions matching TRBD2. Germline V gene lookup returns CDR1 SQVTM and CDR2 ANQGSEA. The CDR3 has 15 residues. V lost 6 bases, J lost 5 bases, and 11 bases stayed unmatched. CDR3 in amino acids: CSVDKAGGRDNEQFF. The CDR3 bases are TGCAGCGTAGACAAAGCGGGAGGCCGGGACAATGAGCAGTTCTTC.

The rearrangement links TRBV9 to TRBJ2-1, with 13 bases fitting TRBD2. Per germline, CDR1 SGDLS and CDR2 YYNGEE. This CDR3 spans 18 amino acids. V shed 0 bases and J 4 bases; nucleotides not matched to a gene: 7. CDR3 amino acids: CASSVEGLAGFSYNEQFF. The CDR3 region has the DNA TGTGCCAGCAGCGTAGAGGGACTAGCGGGATTCTCTTACAATGAGCAGTTCTTC.

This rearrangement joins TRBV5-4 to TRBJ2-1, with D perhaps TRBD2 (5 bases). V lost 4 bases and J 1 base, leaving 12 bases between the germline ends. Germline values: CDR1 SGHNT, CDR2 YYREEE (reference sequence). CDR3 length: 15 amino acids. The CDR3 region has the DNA TGTGCCAGCAGCCTAGCTGGAAAGTCCTACAATGAGCAGTTCTTC. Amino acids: CASSLAGKSYNEQFF.